This T cell receptor (beta chain) was retrieved from a study of blood T cell repertoires in COVID-19. Study at large: Donors in the United States, Italy and Spain gave samples during acute or convalescent COVID-19. T cells, B-cell-depleted T cells, or PBMCs provided the cDNA or gDNA that served as material.

The V end lost 7 bases, the J end lost 1 base, and 10 bases lay between the germline ends. Looked up from germline, CDR1 is SNHLY and CDR2 is FYNNEI. The CDR3 has 13 residues. In the original analysis: Nucleated cell counts were estimated from reference gene primer amplification. The repertoire was sequenced with immunoSEQ multiplex PCR; TCRdb's copy has only in-frame clones and lacks some. The V and J calls and clone size were taken over from that table, and D and trimming were inferred from the DNA. The table has under 300,000 clones, roughly 88% seen once; the top ten hold roughly 9.6%. V gene TRBV2 combines with J gene TRBJ1-1; the D is unclear. Sequencing was performed on peripheral blood. The receptor's source is a woman in her seventies with acute or convalescent COVID-19. The CDR3 bases are TGTGCCAGCAACTACGGGGAGAACACTGAAGCTTTCTTT. Its translation is CASNYGENTEAFF. The full variable domain, rest sourced from reference TRBV2 and TRBJ1-1, is EPEVTQTPSHQVTQMGQEVILRCVPISNHLYFYWYRQILGQKVEFLVSFYNNEISEKSEIFDDQFSVERPDGSNFTLKIRSTKLEDSAMYFCASNYGENTEAFFGQGTRLTVV.